This T cell receptor beta chain was captured by sequencing in a study of spatial heterogeneity in lung cancer. As for the study in general: On average, each unique TCR and UMI combination appeared more than ten times in raw reads.

TCRdb reprocessed the 5' RACE reads with MiXCR, giving one entry per CDR3 protein. The table shows roughly 46,000 distinct CDR3 sequences, with approximately 10% occurring only once. As for time point: sample taken at primary tumor resection. No cell sorting; template was whole RNA from tumor, lung tissue or PBMC. Trimming took 0 bases from V and 1 from J; bases not matched to a gene: 7. CDR1 is SNHLY, CDR2 FYNNEI, per germline. This CDR3 region has 17 residues. The clonotype was recovered from a female donor with early-stage non-small cell lung cancer. The V gene is TRBV2, the J gene TRBJ2-3; 7 bases line up with TRBD1. The sample consisted of PBMCs, taken at surgery. For the CDR3, the DNA is TGTGCCAGCAGTGAAGCGCTTGGGCAGGGGGGCACAGATACGCAGTATTTT. Residues: CASSEALGQGGTDTQYF. The complete variable domain, with remaining parts taken from reference TRBV2 and TRBJ2-3, reads EPEVTQTPSHQVTQMGQEVILRCVPISNHLYFYWYRQILGQKVEFLVSFYNNEISEKSEIFDDQFSVERPDGSNFTLKIRSTKLEDSAMYFCASSEALGQGGTDTQYFGPGTRLTVL.